This T cell receptor (beta chain) was profiled in a study of control samples from healthy donors and cancer patients. Germline V gene lookup returns CDR1 SNHLY and CDR2 FYNNEI. This CDR3 region has 15 residues. V was clipped by 5 bases and J by 2 bases, with 16 bases between them. A single count supports this clone. Here immunoSEQ multiplex PCR was the method, and the copy in TCRdb shows in-frame clones only, minus some. The sample has 100,000 to 150,000 clones; 80% to 90% are singletons. The source of this sequence is a man aged 50 to 59 in good health. The gene calls are TRBV2 and TRBJ2-7; D may be TRBD1 (6 bases). The sample comprised blood. The CDR3 loop is CASSPSGQGTYEQYF. As DNA, the CDR3 is TGTGCCAGCAGTCCATCCGGGCAGGGGACCTACGAGCAGTACTTC.